This entry lists 19 T cell receptor beta chains sequenced from one sample in a study of T cell responses to AZD1222 COVID-19 vaccine. Assay: immunoSEQ multiplex PCR; the TCRdb copy retains only in-frame clones and omits some. Of about 100,000 clones listed, 85% to 95% are singletons. Sequenced here: peripheral blood, sampled on day 0 of AZD1222 vaccination. The receptors stem from an adult in good health.

The rearrangement links TRBV30 to TRBJ1-2; D gene uncertain. Between the trimmed V and J ends, which lost 0 bases and 7 bases, there was a span of 12 bases. Germline CDR1 reads GTSNPN; CDR2 reads SVGIG (reference sequence). CDR3 length: 13 amino acids. The CDR3 region is CAWSVRRDFGYTF. CDR3 DNA: TGTGCCTGGAGTGTACGGAGGGATTTTGGCTACACCTTC.

This chain uses TRBV5-1 with TRBJ1-1; D remains unclear. This CDR3 region has 13 residues. V was clipped by 3 bases and J by 2 bases, with 8 bases between them. Germline V gene data show CDR1 as SGHRS and CDR2 as YFSETQ. Written as DNA, the CDR3 is TGCGCCAGCAGCTCCTTAGTAAACACTGAAGCTTTCTTT. It specifies CASSSLVNTEAFF.

V and J are TRBV15 and TRBJ2-1; 7 nucleotides line up with TRBD2. The V segment lost 4 bases and the J segment 1 base; nucleotides outside the gene matches: 4. The CDR3 loop spans 15 amino acids. Germline assignment: CDR1 LNHNV and CDR2 YYDKDF (reference sequence). DNA of the CDR3: TGTGCCACCAGCAATCAGCGGGATTCCTACAATGAGCAGTTCTTC. Translated, it gives CATSNQRDSYNEQFF.

The genes are TRBV7-3 and TRBJ2-1; TRBD1 agrees at 7 bases. The CDR3 sequence is 18 residues long. Germline V gives CDR1 SGHTA, CDR2 FQGTGA. Trimming at V came to 1 base and at J to 1 base, leaving 10 bases not matched to a gene. The CDR3 region is CASSLMPGTDYSYNEQFF. CDR3 nucleotide sequence: TGTGCCAGCAGCTTAATGCCCGGGACAGATTATTCCTACAATGAGCAGTTCTTC.

The chain joins TRBV6-5 to TRBJ2-7; no definite D call. V was clipped by 6 bases and J by 1 base, with 13 bases between them. Germline V gene data show CDR1 as MNHEY and CDR2 as SVGAGI. The CDR3 loop spans 14 amino acids. The CDR3, as DNA: TGTGCCAGCAGCCCCTGGTTGAGATCCTACGAGCAGTACTTC. Translating it yields CASSPWLRSYEQYF.

V usage is TRBV6-5 and J usage is TRBJ1-6; D gene ambiguous. Germline V gene lookup returns CDR1 MNHEY and CDR2 SVGAGI. The CDR3 extends over 12 amino acids. Trimming took off 5 bases at V and 9 bases at J, with 8 bases between the two ends. The CDR3 DNA reads TGTGCCAGCAGTACGGGTTCTTCACCCCTCCACTTT. It yields the protein CASSTGSSPLHF.

J is TRBJ2-7 and V is TRBV18; tentatively, D is TRBD1 (6 bases). The germline V and J ends were trimmed by 2 bases and 7 bases, with 15 bases remaining between them. Germline V gene data show CDR1 as KGHSH and CDR2 as LQKENI. The CDR3 covers 14 residues. Here the CDR3 reads CASSPYNRALEQYF. CDR3 DNA sequence: TGTGCCAGCTCACCATACAACAGGGCCCTGGAGCAGTACTTC.

The chain has TRBV6-2 or TRBV6-3 and TRBJ2-3; D call uncertain. V was clipped by 0 bases and J by 0 bases, with 13 bases between them. Germline CDR1 is MNHEY and CDR2 is SVGEGT. The CDR3 spans 17 residues. This CDR3 reads CASSYSGYRVSTDTQYF. For the CDR3, the DNA is TGTGCCAGCAGTTACTCGGGCTACCGGGTCAGCACAGATACGCAGTATTTT.

The chain employs TRBV6-5 and TRBJ1-2; D gene unclear. Trimming cost V 0 bases and J 5 bases, with 13 bases left between them. The germline CDR1 and CDR2 sequences are MNHEY and SVGAGI. The CDR3 loop spans 15 amino acids. This chain's CDR3 is CASSYSALHTYGYTF. The CDR3 coding sequence is TGTGCCAGCAGTTACTCGGCCTTGCACACTTATGGCTACACCTTC.

The V call is TRBV19, the J call TRBJ1-5; the D is unclear. V gave up 3 bases and J gave up 2 bases, with 8 bases separating them. Germline V gene lookup returns CDR1 LNHDA and CDR2 SQIVND (reference sequence). The CDR3 loop spans 14 amino acids. Written as DNA, the CDR3 is TGTGCCAGTAGTATTGAGGGAGGCAATCAGCCCCAGCATTTT. Amino acids: CASSIEGGNQPQHF.

The CDR3 bases are TGTGCCACTAAGGGGGGGACAGCACAATTCGACAATGAGCAGTTCTTC. Translated, it gives CATKGGTAQFDNEQFF. J is TRBJ2-1 and V is TRBV19; tentatively, D is TRBD1 or TRBD2 (7 bases each). The CDR3 consists of 16 residues. V lost 10 bases, J lost 5 bases, and 24 bases lay in between. Germline assignment: CDR1 LNHDA and CDR2 SQIVND (reference sequence).

This clone was recorded only once. The gene calls are TRBV28 and TRBJ2-3, with a possible D match to TRBD2 (6 bases). V was clipped by 5 bases and J by 1 base, with 16 bases between them. The CDR3 consists of 16 residues. Germline assignment: CDR1 MDHEN and CDR2 SYDVKM. The DNA for the CDR3 is TGTGCCAGCAGTAGCCCTAGAAGCGGGCGCACAGATACGCAGTATTTT. It yields the protein CASSSPRSGRTDTQYF.

The chain joins TRBV3-1 (or the pseudogene TRBV3-2) to TRBJ2-7; 11 bases match TRBD2. This CDR3 is built from 15 residues. V gave up 1 base and J gave up 10 bases; unmatched junction bases: 9. The germline CDR1 and CDR2 sequences are LGHDT and YNNKEL (reference sequence). In DNA, the CDR3 is TGTGCCAGCAGCCAAGTTTCTACTAGCGGGAGTCGTCAGTACTTC. As protein: CASSQVSTSGSRQYF.

The chain joins TRBV4-2 to TRBJ1-6; unclear D gene. CDR3 length: 16 residues. CDR1 and CDR2 from the germline V gene are LGHNA and YNFKEQ. V was shortened by 0 bases and J by 8 bases, with 14 bases between the two germline ends. Here the CDR3 DNA reads TGTGCCAGCAGCCAAGATGCGCCTCAAGCCTATTCACCCCTCCACTTT. Encoded protein: CASSQDAPQAYSPLHF.

This chain joins TRBV5-4 and TRBJ2-7, with no clear D. V was trimmed by 0 bases and J by 0 bases, leaving 10 bases between them. Germline V gene lookup returns CDR1 SGHNT and CDR2 YYREEE (reference sequence). The CDR3 contains 15 residues. DNA for the CDR3: TGTGCCAGCAGCTTGGGGCCTGGTGGCTCCTACGAGCAGTACTTC. Its translation is CASSLGPGGSYEQYF.

This sequence joins TRBV5-4 and TRBJ1-6, with D perhaps TRBD1 (5 bases). The CDR3 is 15 amino acids. CDR1 and CDR2 (germline): SGHNT, YYREEE (reference sequence). With 2 bases removed from V and 7 bases from J, the gap between germline ends came to 13 bases. The CDR3 sequence: CASSFYGAPNSPLHF. CDR3 nucleotide sequence: TGTGCCAGCAGCTTTTACGGGGCCCCCAATTCACCCCTCCACTTT.

The rearrangement uses TRBV9 and TRBJ1-3; D unclear. Germline CDR1 SGDLS, CDR2 YYNGEE. V dropped 1 base and J dropped 0 bases, with 11 bases sitting between them. The CDR3 spans 16 residues. This CDR3 is CASSVSGPSSGNTIYF. CDR3 DNA sequence: TGTGCCAGCAGCGTAAGCGGACCGTCCTCTGGAAACACCATATATTTT.

J is TRBJ2-7 and V is TRBV2, with D possibly being TRBD1 (6 bases). Trimming cost V 8 bases and J 9 bases, with 11 bases left between them. Germline V gene data show CDR1 as SNHLY and CDR2 as FYNNEI. CDR3 size: 10 residues. The CDR3, as DNA: TGTGCCAGCGGGTTCAGGGGGCAGTACTTC. Protein: CASGFRGQYF.

This clone was picked up one time. The chain couples TRBV6-2 or TRBV6-3 to TRBJ1-5; 8 nucleotides align to TRBD1. The length of the CDR3 is 16 residues. Germline-derived CDR1 and CDR2 are MNHEY and SVGEGT. With V trimmed by 2 bases and J by 6 bases, 9 bases remained unmatched. The CDR3 spells CASSYEGEDRAQPQHF. CDR3 bases: TGTGCCAGCAGTTACGAAGGTGAGGACAGGGCTCAGCCCCAGCATTTT.